In this sample, the clone carrying this T cell receptor (beta chain) turned up many times. As yet, its antigen is unknown. Trimming took off 6 bases at V and 2 bases at J, with 16 bases between the two ends. The CDR3 is 15 residues long. This sample is drawn from a study of regulatory T cells in long-lasting Graves disease. Time point reported: persistent/refractory GD, antithyroid drugs over 5 years with positive TRAb. Extracted PBMC RNA gave rise to the TCR library. For TCR beta, libraries came from iRepertoire HTBI primers and Arm-PCR of CDR3 regions. TCRdb called the multiplex PCR reads again in MiXCR, with one record for every CDR3 protein. The sample has a few hundred thousand distinct CDR3 sequences, around 20% seen once. Whole-study results and caveats: TCR diversity was lower in persistent Graves' patients (versus newly diagnosed ones). Examination was confined to peripheral blood, excluding thyroid tissue. Persistent patients shared more public clonotypes (roughly 2,800) than new patients (roughly 970).

V is TRBV12-3 or TRBV12-4 and J is TRBJ2-5; D gene ambiguous. The clonotype originates from a female donor with Graves disease. Sequenced here: peripheral blood mononuclear cells (PBMCs), sampled when the disease was refractory, from a patient treated with antithyroid drugs. The CDR3 loop reads CASRIGFSNQETQYF. The CDR3 DNA follows: TGTGCCAGCAGGATCGGATTTAGTAATCAAGAGACCCAGTACTTC.